This section outlines one T cell receptor (beta chain) sequence together with its context. There are 13 residues in the CDR3. This sample is drawn from a study of PD-L1 blockade in urothelial cancer. Study information: Male sex and bladder-origin urothelial cancer characterized about 85% of the 29 patients. Analysis of blood occurred 3 weeks (second dose) and 6 weeks after treatment start.

A spike-in of synthetic TCR analog templates was added to each PCR. This table comes from immunoSEQ multiplex PCR, and its TCRdb copy is limited to in-frame clones, with some not included. The sample has some 60,000 clones, just over 85% seen once. This sequence originates from a man aged 50-60 years with urothelial cancer. The chain joins TRBV21-1 to TRBJ2-5; TRBD1, as called in the table, went unchecked against the DNA. TRBV21-1 is a known pseudogene. Here the sequenced sample was PBMCs, taken around atezolizumab (anti-PD-L1) treatment. CDR3 residues: CATPTGAGETQYF. The CDR3 region has the DNA TGTGCCACCCCGACAGGGGCGGGAGAGACCCAGTACTTC.